The source of this T cell receptor (beta chain) is a study of shared clonotypes between healthy human individuals. Germline loops: CDR1 SNHLY, CDR2 FYNNEI. This CDR3 comprises 11 residues. Trimming removed 4 bases from V and 7 bases from J; junction bases left unmatched: 0. Clones were read by immunoSEQ multiplex PCR, and TCRdb kept only the in-frame ones, dropping some. The table includes about 2.1 million clones, around 95% detected once. The naive CD8 subset, CD45RO-negative cells positively selected for CCR7, excluded terminally differentiated effector memory CD45RA+ cells. Sequencing used naive CD8+ T cells from PBMCs. This rearrangement joins TRBV2 to TRBJ1-2, with 7 bases matching TRBD1. This clonotype was sampled from a man aged 18 to 35 in good health. Some clones in this sample may be carry-over from other donors' samples. CDR3 sequence (DNA): TGTGCCAGCAGTGGACAGGGTGGCTACACCTTC. It specifies CASSGQGGYTF.